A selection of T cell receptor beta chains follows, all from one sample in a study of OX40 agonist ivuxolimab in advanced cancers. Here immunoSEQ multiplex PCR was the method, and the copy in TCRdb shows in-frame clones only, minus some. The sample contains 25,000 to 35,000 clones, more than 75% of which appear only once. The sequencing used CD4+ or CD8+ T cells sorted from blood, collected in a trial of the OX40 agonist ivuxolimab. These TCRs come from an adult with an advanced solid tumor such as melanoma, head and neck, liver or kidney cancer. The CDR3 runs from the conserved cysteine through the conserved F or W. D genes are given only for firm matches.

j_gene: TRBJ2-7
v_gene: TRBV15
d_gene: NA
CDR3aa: CATSRELGEQYF

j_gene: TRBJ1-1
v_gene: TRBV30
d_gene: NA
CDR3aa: CAWLTGMNTEAFF

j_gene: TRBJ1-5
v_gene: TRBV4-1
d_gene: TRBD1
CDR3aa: CASSLGRTGVQPQHF

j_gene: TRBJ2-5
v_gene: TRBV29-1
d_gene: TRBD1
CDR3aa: CSVADRYQETQYF

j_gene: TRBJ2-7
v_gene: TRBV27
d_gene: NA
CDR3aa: CASSRGRIYEQYF

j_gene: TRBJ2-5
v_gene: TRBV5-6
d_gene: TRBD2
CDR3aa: CASSGGLGKETQYF

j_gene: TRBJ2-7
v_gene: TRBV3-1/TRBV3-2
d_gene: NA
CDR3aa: CASSTRNHF

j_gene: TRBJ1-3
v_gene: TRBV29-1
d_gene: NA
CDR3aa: CSALRVGEGNTIYF

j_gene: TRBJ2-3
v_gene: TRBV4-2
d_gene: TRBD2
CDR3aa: CASSQAVSAGEGKTDTQYF

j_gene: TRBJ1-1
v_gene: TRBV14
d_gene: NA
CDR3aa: CASSQRVAHSEAFF

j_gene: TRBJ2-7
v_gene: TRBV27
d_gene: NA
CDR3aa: CASSFDGTMSSYEQYF

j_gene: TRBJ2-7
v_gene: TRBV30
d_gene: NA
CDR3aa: CAWTDFYEQYF

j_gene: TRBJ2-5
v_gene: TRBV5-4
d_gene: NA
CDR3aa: CASSSVLQETQYF

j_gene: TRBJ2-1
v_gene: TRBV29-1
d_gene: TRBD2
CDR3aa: CSVEDLAGQSSYNEQFF

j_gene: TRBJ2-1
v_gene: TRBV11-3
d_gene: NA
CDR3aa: CASSLEPGYNEQFF

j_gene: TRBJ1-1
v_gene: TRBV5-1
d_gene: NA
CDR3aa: CASSLGRVTEAFF

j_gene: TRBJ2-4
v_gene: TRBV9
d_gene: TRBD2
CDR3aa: CASSPVRTSGGENIQYF

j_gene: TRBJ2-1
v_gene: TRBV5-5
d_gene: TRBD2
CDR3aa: CASSKGLAGSNEQFF